The 20 T cell receptor beta chains below all came from one sample that was sequenced in a study of human T cells and chemical hapten exposure. TCRdb recomputed calls from the RACE reads with MiXCR, one row per CDR3 protein. The sample lists around 99,000 distinct CDR3 sequences; around an eighth were seen once. Time point described: patch test 1, 2 weeks after DPC sensitization. The treatment is: therapeutic diphenylcyclopropenone sensitization with weekly scalp DPC. Sample: whole blood, taken in connection with sensitization to the hapten diphenylcyclopropenone (DPC). The receptors originated from a woman aged 40 to 50 with alopecia areata. Some clones in this sample may be carry-over from other donors' samples.

The chain links TRBV2 to TRBJ2-7; 7 bases are a match to TRBD1. Trimming cost V 6 bases and J 3 bases; bases outside gene matches: 2. The germline V gene has CDR1 SNHLY and CDR2 FYNNEI. The CDR3 totals 12 residues. CDR3 protein: CASRTGNYEQYF. The CDR3 DNA reads as TGTGCCAGCAGGACAGGGAACTACGAGCAGTACTTC. Together with reference TRBV2 and TRBJ2-7, the CDR3 gives the full variable domain: EPEVTQTPSHQVTQMGQEVILRCVPISNHLYFYWYRQILGQKVEFLVSFYNNEISEKSEIFDDQFSVERPDGSNFTLKIRSTKLEDSAMYFCASRTGNYEQYFGPGTRLTVT.

This clonotype came up a few times. Here the CDR3 reads CSATGLAGGPNEQFF. As DNA, the CDR3 is TGCAGTGCCACGGGACTAGCGGGAGGGCCTAATGAGCAGTTCTTC. V is TRBV20-1 and J is TRBJ2-1, with 16 bases lining up with TRBD2. With V trimmed by 6 bases and J by 7 bases, 6 bases remained unmatched. Germline V gene data show CDR1 as DFQATT and CDR2 as SNEGSKA (reference sequence). The CDR3 has 15 residues.

This clonotype was seen many times. This rearrangement joins TRBV27 to TRBJ2-3; D not resolved. Deletions cut 8 bases from V and 1 base from J, with 1 base between. Looked up from germline, CDR1 is MNHEY and CDR2 is SMNVEV (reference sequence). The CDR3 is made up of 10 amino acids. The CDR3 is CASGTDTQYF. The CDR3, as DNA: TGTGCCAGCGGCACAGATACGCAGTATTTT.

The chain combines TRBV6-1 with TRBJ2-2, with 7 bases matching TRBD1. V lost 7 bases to trimming and J lost 2 bases; unmatched junction nucleotides: 7. The CDR3 extends over 15 amino acids. From germline, CDR1 is MNHNS and CDR2 SASEGT. The CDR3: CASTYRQGNTGELFF. The DNA of the CDR3 is TGTGCCAGCACCTATCGACAGGGAAACACCGGGGAGCTGTTTTTT.

V and J are TRBV29-1 and TRBJ2-7, with D maybe TRBD1 (5 bases). CDR1 is SQVTM and CDR2 is ANQGSEA in the germline V gene. The CDR3 sequence is 14 residues long. Deletions cut 3 bases from V and 0 bases from J, with 12 bases between. CDR3 loop: CSVEGQGSSYEQYF. CDR3 DNA sequence: TGCAGCGTTGAGGGGCAGGGCAGCTCCTACGAGCAGTACTTC.

This clonotype appeared a few times. The rearrangement joins TRBV9 to TRBJ2-5; no reliable D call. The germline CDR1 and CDR2 sequences are SGDLS and YYNGEE. V lost 1 base to trimming and J lost 2 bases, with 6 bases between them. This CDR3 region has 13 residues. CDR3 nucleotide sequence: TGTGCCAGCAGCGTAAACGCACAAGAGACCCAGTACTTC. This gives the protein CASSVNAQETQYF. The complete variable domain, with remaining parts taken from reference TRBV9 and TRBJ2-5, reads DSGVTQTPKHLITATGQRVTLRCSPRSGDLSVYWYQQSLDQGLQFLIQYYNGEERAKGNILERFSAQQFPDLHSELNLSSLELGDSALYFCASSVNAQETQYFGPGTRLLVL.

V gene TRBV7-2 combines with J gene TRBJ1-2, with 7 bases identical to TRBD1. The CDR3 is 14 residues long. CDR1 and CDR2 (germline): SGHTA, FQGNSA. J gave up 4 bases and V 5 bases, and 7 bases lay outside the gene matches. CDR3 in DNA: TGTGCCAGCAGCCCGACAGGGCTCGCCTATGGCTACACCTTC. The encoded protein is CASSPTGLAYGYTF.

This clonotype has only a few counts. J is TRBJ2-7 and V is TRBV27; 7 nucleotides align to TRBD1. V shed 7 bases and J 1 base; nucleotides not matched to a gene: 7. The CDR3 consists of 14 residues. Germline V lookup: CDR1 MNHEY, CDR2 SMNVEV (reference sequence). The CDR3 region is CASKDRAWSYEQYF. CDR3 DNA: TGTGCCAGCAAAGACAGGGCTTGGTCCTACGAGCAGTACTTC.

This clonotype was counted at least ten times. The chain couples TRBV29-1 to TRBJ1-5; 8 bases align to TRBD1. This CDR3 spans 14 amino acids. CDR1 and CDR2 (germline): SQVTM, ANQGSEA. With 3 bases clipped from V and 6 bases from J, the junction kept 7 bases outside the gene matches. The CDR3 loop reads CSVEWTGSGQPQHF. The CDR3, as DNA: TGCAGCGTTGAGTGGACAGGGTCGGGTCAGCCCCAGCATTTT.

This clonotype was seen ten or more times. The rearrangement uses TRBV10-3 and TRBJ2-6; maybe TRBD1 (5 bases). The CDR3 is 16 residues long. Germline V gene lookup returns CDR1 ENHRY and CDR2 SYGVKD. Trimming cost V 0 bases and J 0 bases, with 6 bases left between them. The CDR3, as DNA: TGTGCCATCAGTGAGTCGGGGCGCTCTGGGGCCAACGTCCTGACTTTC. Translating gives CAISESGRSGANVLTF.

This clonotype has only a few counts. The chain combines TRBV28 with TRBJ2-7, with 7 bases that match TRBD1. Germline V gene data show CDR1 as MDHEN and CDR2 as SYDVKM. The CDR3 spans 12 residues. Trimming took 6 bases from V and 7 from J; bases not matched to a gene: 6. CDR3 loop: CASSPGQWEQYF. CDR3 DNA sequence: TGTGCCAGCAGCCCGGGACAGTGGGAGCAGTACTTC.

The table lists this clonotype with a few counts. This chain joins TRBV5-1 and TRBJ2-3, with 12 nucleotides matching TRBD2. CDR3 length: 18 amino acids. CDR1 is SGHRS and CDR2 is YFSETQ in the germline V gene. J gave up 2 bases and V 4 bases, and 11 bases lay outside the gene matches. The CDR3 is CASSKGTSGHPFTDTQYF. For the CDR3, the DNA is TGCGCCAGCAGCAAGGGGACTAGCGGGCACCCCTTCACAGATACGCAGTATTTT. Filled out from reference TRBV5-1 and TRBJ2-3, the complete variable domain reads KAGVTQTPRYLIKTRGQQVTLSCSPISGHRSVSWYQQTPGQGLQFLFEYFSETQRNKGNFPGRFSGRQFSNSRSEMNVSTLELGDSALYLCASSKGTSGHPFTDTQYFGPGTRLTVL.

This clonotype was observed a few times. The chain links TRBV7-2 to TRBJ1-2, with unresolved D. The length of the CDR3 is 12 residues. V lost 1 base and J lost 4, with 4 bases in between. Germline V lookup: CDR1 SGHTA, CDR2 FQGNSA. Here the CDR3 DNA reads TGTGCCAGCAGCTTAGTAACCTATGGCTACACCTTC. Translation: CASSLVTYGYTF.

This clonotype showed up just a few times. The chain recombines TRBV19 with TRBJ1-1, with D uncertain. CDR3 size: 11 residues. The germline V gene has CDR1 LNHDA and CDR2 SQIVND (reference sequence). V was clipped by 5 bases and J by 10 bases, with 11 bases between them. CDR3 bases: TGTGCCAGTAGTGCGGGTGGCGGAGCTTTCTTT. This sequence encodes CASSAGGGAFF.

This clonotype was counted between two and nine times. This chain connects TRBV12-3 or TRBV12-4 to TRBJ1-2, with TRBD1 identical over 10 bases. The CDR3 has 14 residues. Trimming at V came to 2 bases and at J to 6 bases, leaving 3 bases not matched to a gene. The CDR3 here is CASSLIGTGDGYTF. For the CDR3, the DNA is TGTGCCAGCAGTTTAATCGGGACAGGGGATGGCTACACCTTC.

This chain connects TRBV5-1 to TRBJ2-1; 10 bases are shared with TRBD1. The trim removed 4 bases at V and 2 bases at J, leaving 3 bases unmatched. Germline V CDR1 and CDR2: SGHRS, YFSETQ. CDR3 length: 15 residues. The CDR3 sequence: CASSNDRGPYNEQFF. The CDR3 bases are TGCGCCAGCAGCAACGACAGGGGGCCCTACAATGAGCAGTTCTTC.

The chain combines TRBV7-2 with TRBJ2-2; D ambiguous. Germline CDR1 is SGHTA and CDR2 is FQGNSA. This CDR3 has 15 amino acids. The ends were cut back, 5 bases at V and 1 base at J, with 11 bases in the middle. CDR3 amino acids: CASSPTRRNTGELFF. The CDR3 DNA reads as TGTGCCAGCAGCCCAACACGACGGAACACCGGGGAGCTGTTTTTT.

This clonotype appeared a few times. This chain uses TRBV7-6 with TRBJ1-3; possible D gene TRBD1, 5 bases. Germline V gives CDR1 SGHVS, CDR2 FNYEAQ. The V end was cut by 5 bases, the J end by 0 bases, with 11 bases between. This CDR3 contains 15 residues. The CDR3 sequence: CASSTGRHSGNTIYF. The CDR3 DNA is TGTGCCAGCAGCACAGGACGGCACTCTGGAAACACCATATATTTT.

The V call is TRBV27, the J call TRBJ2-5; D is tentatively TRBD1 or TRBD2 (5 bases each). Germline lookup yields CDR1 MNHEY and CDR2 SMNVEV (reference sequence). Between the trimmed V and J ends, which lost 3 bases and 5 bases, there was a span of 16 bases. The CDR3 totals 15 residues. CDR3 protein: CASSLWDGRQETQYF. As DNA, the CDR3 is TGTGCCAGCAGTTTGTGGGACGGACGGCAGGAGACCCAGTACTTC.

This clonotype appeared a few times. V is TRBV4-1 and J is TRBJ2-1, with D perhaps matching TRBD2 (6 bases). Germline V gene data show CDR1 as MGHRA and CDR2 as YSYEKL. The CDR3 consists of 15 residues. V was cut by 3 bases and J by 9 bases, with 18 bases left in between. The DNA for the CDR3 is TGCGCCAGCAGCCATCTGGGGCTAGCGAGTTTTGAGCAGTTCTTC. Protein sequence: CASSHLGLASFEQFF.